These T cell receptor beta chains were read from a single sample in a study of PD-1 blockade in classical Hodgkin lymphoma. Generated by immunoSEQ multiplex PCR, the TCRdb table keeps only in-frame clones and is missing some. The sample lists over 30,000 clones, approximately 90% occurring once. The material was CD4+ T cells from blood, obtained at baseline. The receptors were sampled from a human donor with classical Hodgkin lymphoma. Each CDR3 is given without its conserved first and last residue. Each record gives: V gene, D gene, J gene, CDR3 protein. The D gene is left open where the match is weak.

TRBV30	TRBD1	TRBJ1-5	ASTGTGRNQPQH
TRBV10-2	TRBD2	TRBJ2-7	ASSEWRTSGGNEQY
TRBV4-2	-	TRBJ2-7	ASSLLTGGSYEQY
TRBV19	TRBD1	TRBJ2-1	ASKQGSGSNEQF
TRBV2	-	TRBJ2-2	ASSRGGGTGELF
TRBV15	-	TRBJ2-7	ATSQLGRTESYEQY
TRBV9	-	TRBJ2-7	ASSTYPESNEQY
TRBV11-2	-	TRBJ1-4	ASSLSAGWGAVEKLF
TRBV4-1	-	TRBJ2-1	ASSLGTPNPQQF
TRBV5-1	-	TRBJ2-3	ASSQIWGNTDTQY
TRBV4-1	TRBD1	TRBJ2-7	ASSRPGQGVYEQY
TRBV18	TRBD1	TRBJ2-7	ASSTARDRGYEQY
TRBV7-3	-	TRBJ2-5	ASSLAVGTQY
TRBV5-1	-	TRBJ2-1	ASSLEPVGNEQF
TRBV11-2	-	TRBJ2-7	ASSLVVGVYEQY
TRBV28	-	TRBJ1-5	ASSPSSQPQH
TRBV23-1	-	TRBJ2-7	ASSQSAAEQY
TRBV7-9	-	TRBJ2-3	ASSSSQSDGDTQY
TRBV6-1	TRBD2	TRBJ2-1	ASSVGPSGKNEQF